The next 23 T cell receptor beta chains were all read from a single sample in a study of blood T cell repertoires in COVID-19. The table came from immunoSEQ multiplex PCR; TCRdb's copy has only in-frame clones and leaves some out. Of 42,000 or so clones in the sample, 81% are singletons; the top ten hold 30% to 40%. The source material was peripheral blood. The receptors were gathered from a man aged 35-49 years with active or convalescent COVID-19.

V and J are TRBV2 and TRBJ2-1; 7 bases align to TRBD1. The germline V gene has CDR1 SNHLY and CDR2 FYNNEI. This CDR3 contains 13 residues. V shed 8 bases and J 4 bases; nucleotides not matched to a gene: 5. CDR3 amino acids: CASAKGAYNEQFF. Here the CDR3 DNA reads TGTGCCAGCGCTAAGGGGGCGTACAATGAGCAGTTCTTC.

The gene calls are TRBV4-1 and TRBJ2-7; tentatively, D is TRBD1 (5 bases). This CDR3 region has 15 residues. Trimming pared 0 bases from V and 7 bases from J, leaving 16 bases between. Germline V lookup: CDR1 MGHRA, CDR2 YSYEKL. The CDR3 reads CASSQDLTGILEQYF. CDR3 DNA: TGCGCCAGCAGCCAAGATTTAACAGGAATTCTAGAGCAGTACTTC.

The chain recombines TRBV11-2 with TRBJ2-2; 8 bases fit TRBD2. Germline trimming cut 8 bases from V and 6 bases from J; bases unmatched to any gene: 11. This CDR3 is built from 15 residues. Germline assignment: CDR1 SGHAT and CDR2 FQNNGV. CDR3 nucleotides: TGTGCCAGCGGGACCGGGACTAGTTTGTCCGGGGAGCTGTTTTTT. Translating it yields CASGTGTSLSGELFF.

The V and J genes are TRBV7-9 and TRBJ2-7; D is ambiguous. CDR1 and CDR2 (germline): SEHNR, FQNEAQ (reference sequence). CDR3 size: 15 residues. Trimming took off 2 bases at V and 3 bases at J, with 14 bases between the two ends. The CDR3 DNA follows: TGTGCCAGCAGCTTACAAGCAGGCAACGACTACGAGCAGTACTTC. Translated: CASSLQAGNDYEQYF.

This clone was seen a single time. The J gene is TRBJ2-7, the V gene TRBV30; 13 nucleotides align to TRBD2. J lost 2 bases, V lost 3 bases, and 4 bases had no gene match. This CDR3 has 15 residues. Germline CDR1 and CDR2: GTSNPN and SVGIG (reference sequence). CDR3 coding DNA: TGTGCCTGGAGCTCCGGACTAGCGGGAGCCTACGAGCAGTACTTC. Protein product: CAWSSGLAGAYEQYF. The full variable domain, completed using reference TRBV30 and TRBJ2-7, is SQTIHQWPATLVQPVGSPLSLECTVEGTSNPNLYWYRQAAGRGLQLLFYSVGIGQISSEVPQNLSASRPQDRQFILSSKKLLLSDSGFYLCAWSSGLAGAYEQYFGPGTRLTVT.

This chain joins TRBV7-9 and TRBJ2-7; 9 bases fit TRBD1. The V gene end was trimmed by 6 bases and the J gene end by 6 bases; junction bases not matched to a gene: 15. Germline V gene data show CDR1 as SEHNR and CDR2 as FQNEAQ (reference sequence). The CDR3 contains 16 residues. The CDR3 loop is CASSRVTGTGRVEQYF. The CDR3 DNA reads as TGTGCCAGCAGTCGCGTTACCGGGACAGGGCGCGTCGAGCAGTACTTC.

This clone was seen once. Here the CDR3 DNA reads TGTGCCAGCAGGCCCTCGGTGGTCGAAAAACTGTTTTTT. Translated, it gives CASRPSVVEKLFF. V and J are TRBV14 and TRBJ1-4; D remains ambiguous. The germline V gene has CDR1 SGHDN and CDR2 FVKESK. CDR3 length: 13 residues. Trimming took 6 bases from V and 8 from J, leaving 13 bases between them.

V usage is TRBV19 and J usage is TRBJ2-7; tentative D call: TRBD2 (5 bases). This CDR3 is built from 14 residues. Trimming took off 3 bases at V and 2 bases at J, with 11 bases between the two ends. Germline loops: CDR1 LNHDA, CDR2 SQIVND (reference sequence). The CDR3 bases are TGTGCCAGTAGTATGCCCGGGAAGGCCTACGAGCAGTACTTC. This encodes CASSMPGKAYEQYF. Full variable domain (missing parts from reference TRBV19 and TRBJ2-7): DGGITQSPKYLFRKEGQNVTLSCEQNLNHDAMYWYRQDPGQGLRLIYYSQIVNDFQKGDIAEGYSVSREKKESFPLTVTSAQKNPTAFYLCASSMPGKAYEQYFGPGTRLTVT.

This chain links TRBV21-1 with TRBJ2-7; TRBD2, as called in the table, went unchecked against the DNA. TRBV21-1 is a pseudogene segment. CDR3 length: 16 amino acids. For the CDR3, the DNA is TGTGCCAGCAGCAAACGTAAGCGGGAGCGGTCCTACGAGCAGTACTTC. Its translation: CASSKRKRERSYEQYF.

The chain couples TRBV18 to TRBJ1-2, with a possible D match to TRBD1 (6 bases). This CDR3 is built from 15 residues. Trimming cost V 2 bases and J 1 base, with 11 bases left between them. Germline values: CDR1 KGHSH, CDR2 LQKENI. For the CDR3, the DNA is TGTGCCAGCTCACCAGCGGCACAGGGTAACTATGGCTACACCTTC. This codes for CASSPAAQGNYGYTF.

CDR3 sequence (DNA): TGCGCCAGCAGTACCACTAGGCAGGGGAACCAGCAGTACTTC. It is translated as CASSTTRQGNQQYF. The chain combines TRBV5-1 with TRBJ2-7; perhaps TRBD1 as D (6 bases). This CDR3 is 14 amino acids long. Germline values: CDR1 SGHRS, CDR2 YFSETQ. V gave up 5 bases and J gave up 8 bases, with 20 bases separating them.

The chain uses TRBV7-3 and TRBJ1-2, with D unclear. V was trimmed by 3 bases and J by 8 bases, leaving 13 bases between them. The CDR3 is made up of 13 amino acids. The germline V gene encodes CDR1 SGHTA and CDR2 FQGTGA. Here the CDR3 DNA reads TGTGCCAGCAGCTTGGAAAGCGGGAAGGGCTACACCTTC. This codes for CASSLESGKGYTF.

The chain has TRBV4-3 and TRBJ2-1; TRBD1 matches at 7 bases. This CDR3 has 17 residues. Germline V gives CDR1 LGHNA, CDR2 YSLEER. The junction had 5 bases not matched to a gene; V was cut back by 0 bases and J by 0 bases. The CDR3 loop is CASSQDPWDSSYNEQFF. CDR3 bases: TGCGCCAGCAGCCAAGATCCCTGGGACAGCTCCTACAATGAGCAGTTCTTC.

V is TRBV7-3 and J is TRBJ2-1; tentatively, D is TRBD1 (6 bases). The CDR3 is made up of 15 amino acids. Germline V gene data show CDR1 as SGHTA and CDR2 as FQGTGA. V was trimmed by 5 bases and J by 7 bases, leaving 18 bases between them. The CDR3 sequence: CASSRSGAIGNEQFF. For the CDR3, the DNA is TGTGCCAGCAGCCGCTCAGGGGCCATAGGGAATGAGCAGTTCTTC.

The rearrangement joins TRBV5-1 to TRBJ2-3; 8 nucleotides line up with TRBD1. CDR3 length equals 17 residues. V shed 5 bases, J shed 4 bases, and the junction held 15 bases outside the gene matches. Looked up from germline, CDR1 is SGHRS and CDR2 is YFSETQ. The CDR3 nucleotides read TGCGCCAGCAGGAAAATTATTACAGGGGGAAAGGCAGATACGCAGTATTTT. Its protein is CASRKIITGGKADTQYF.

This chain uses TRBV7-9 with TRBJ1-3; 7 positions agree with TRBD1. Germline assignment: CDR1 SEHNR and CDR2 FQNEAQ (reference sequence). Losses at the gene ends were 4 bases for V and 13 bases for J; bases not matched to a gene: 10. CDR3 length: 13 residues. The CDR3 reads CASSSSGQPLIYF. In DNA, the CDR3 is TGTGCCAGCAGCTCATCGGGACAGCCCCTAATATATTTT.

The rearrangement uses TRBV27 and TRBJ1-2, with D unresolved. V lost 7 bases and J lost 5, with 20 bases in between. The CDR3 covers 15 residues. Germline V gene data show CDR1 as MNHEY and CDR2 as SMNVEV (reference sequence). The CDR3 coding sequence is TGTGCCAGCACCAAGACACTTTCCTCGTTTTATGGCTACACCTTC. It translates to CASTKTLSSFYGYTF.

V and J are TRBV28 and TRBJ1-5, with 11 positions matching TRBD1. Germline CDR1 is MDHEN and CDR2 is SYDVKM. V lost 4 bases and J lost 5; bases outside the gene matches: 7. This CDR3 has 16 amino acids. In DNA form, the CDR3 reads TGTGCCAGCAGTTCGGACCGGGGACAGGGGGATCAGCCCCAGCATTTT. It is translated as CASSSDRGQGDQPQHF.

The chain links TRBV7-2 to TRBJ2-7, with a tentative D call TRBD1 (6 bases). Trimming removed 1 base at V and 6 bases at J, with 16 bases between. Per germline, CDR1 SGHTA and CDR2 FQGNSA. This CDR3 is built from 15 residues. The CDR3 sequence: CASSLVAQGPREQYF. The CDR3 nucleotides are TGTGCCAGCAGCTTAGTGGCTCAGGGGCCTCGCGAGCAGTACTTC.

DNA for the CDR3: TGTGCCACCAGCAGAGATTTGGGTAGCGGCTACGAGCAGTACTTC. Translating it yields CATSRDLGSGYEQYF. The chain couples TRBV15 to TRBJ2-7; D may be TRBD2 (6 bases). Trimming took 0 bases from V and 3 from J, leaving 12 bases between them. CDR3 length: 15 amino acids. In germline, CDR1 is LNHNV, CDR2 YYDKDF (reference sequence).

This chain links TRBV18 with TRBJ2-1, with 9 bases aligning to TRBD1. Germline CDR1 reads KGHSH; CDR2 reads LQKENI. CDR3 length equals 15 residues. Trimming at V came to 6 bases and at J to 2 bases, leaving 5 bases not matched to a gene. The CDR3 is CASSPGTGTYNEQFF. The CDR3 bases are TGTGCCAGCTCGCCCGGGACAGGGACCTACAATGAGCAGTTCTTC.

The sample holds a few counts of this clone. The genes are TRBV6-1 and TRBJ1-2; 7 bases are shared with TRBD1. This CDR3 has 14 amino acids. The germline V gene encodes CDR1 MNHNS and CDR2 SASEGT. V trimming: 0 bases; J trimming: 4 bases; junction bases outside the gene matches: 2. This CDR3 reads CASSEAQGVYGYTF. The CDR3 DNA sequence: TGTGCCAGCAGTGAAGCCCAGGGGGTCTATGGCTACACCTTC.

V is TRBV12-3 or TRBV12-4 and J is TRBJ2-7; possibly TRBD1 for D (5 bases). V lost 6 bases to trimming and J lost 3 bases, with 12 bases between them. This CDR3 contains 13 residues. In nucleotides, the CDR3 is TGTGCCAGCAGCACTACAGGAGTCTACGAGCAGTACTTC. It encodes CASSTTGVYEQYF.